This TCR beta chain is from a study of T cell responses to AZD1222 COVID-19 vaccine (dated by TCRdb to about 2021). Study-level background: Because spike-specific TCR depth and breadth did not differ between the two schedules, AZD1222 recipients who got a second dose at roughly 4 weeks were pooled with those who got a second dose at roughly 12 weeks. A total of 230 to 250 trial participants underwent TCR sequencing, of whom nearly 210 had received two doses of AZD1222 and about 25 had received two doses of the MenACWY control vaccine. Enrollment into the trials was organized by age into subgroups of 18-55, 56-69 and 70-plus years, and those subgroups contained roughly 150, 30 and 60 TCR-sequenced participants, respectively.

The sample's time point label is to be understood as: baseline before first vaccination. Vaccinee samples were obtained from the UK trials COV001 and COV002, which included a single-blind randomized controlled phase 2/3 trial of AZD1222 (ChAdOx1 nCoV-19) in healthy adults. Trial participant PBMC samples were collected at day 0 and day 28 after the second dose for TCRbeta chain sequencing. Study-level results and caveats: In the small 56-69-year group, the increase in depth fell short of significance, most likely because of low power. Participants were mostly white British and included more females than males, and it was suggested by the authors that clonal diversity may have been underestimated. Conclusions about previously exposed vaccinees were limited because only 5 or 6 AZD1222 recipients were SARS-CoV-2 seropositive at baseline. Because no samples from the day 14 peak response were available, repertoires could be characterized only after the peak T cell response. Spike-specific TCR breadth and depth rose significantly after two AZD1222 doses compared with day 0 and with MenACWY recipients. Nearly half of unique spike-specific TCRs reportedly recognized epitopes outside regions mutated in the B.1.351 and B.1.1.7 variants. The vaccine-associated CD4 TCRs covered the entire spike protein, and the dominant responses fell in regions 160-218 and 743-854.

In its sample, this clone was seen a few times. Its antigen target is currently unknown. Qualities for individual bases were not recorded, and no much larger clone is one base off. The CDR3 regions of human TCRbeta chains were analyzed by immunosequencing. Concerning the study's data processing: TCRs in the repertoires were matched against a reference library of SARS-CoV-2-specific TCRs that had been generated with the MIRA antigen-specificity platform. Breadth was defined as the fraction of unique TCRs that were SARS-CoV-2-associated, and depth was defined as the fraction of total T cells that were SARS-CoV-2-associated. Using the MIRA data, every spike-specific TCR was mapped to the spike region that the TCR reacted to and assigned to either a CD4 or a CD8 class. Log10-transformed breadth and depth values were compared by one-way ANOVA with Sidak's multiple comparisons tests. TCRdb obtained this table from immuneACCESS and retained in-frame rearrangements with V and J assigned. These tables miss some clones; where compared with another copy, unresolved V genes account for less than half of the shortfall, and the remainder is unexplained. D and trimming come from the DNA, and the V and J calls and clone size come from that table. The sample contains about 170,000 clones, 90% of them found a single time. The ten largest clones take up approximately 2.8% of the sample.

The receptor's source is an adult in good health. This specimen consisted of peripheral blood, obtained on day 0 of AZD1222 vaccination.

The DNA reads TGCAGTGCTAGATGGGGGGATGGCTACACCTTC. This encodes CSARWGDGYTF. The chain couples TRBV20-1 to TRBJ1-2; TRBD1 is possibly the D segment (5 matching bases). Its CDR3 holds 11 amino acids, cysteine through phenylalanine. Only the CDR3 DNA is retained, 33 bases long and in frame from the first base. V loses 2 bases, J loses 6 bases, and the germline ends lie 7 bases apart. The germline V gene (reference sequence) provides CDR1 DFQATT and CDR2 SNEGSKA.